A selection of T cell receptor beta chains follows, all from one sample in a study of cytomegalovirus exposure and HLA in healthy donors. The table came from immunoSEQ multiplex PCR; TCRdb's copy has only in-frame clones and leaves some out. The sample has some 40,000 clones, 70% to 85% seen once. Sequenced input: PBMCs. The receptors originated from a young woman in good health and CMV-seropositive. CDR3s include the opening cysteine and the closing phenylalanine or tryptophan. A D gene is named only where the DNA matches it firmly. Only some rows state a clone size, as once, few, many or a class for expanded clones.

D	V	size	J	DNA	CDR3
TRBD2	TRBV7-2	NA	TRBJ2-7	TGTGCCAGCAGCTCTAGGACTAGCGCCAAGTACTTC	CASSSRTSAKYF
TRBD1	TRBV4-1	NA	TRBJ1-1	TGCGCCAGCAGCCAGGGACAGGGGACCTCTTGGAGAGCTTTCTTT	CASSQGQGTSWRAFF
TRBD1	TRBV10-3	NA	TRBJ2-7	TGTGCCACACGACAGGGGAAACCCGAGCAGTACTTC	CATRQGKPEQYF
TRBD2	TRBV5-1	few	TRBJ2-4	TGCGCCAGCAGCTTGGAGGTCAGGCAGCGGGGAAGGGAAAACATTCAGTACTTC	CASSLEVRQRGRENIQYF
NA	TRBV4-3	once	TRBJ1-2	TGCGCCAGCAGCCAAGATCACGGGGTAGACTATGGCTACACCTTC	CASSQDHGVDYGYTF
TRBD1	TRBV28	NA	TRBJ1-4	TGTGCCAGCAGTTTAACGTGGGACAGGGATGGGGAAAAACTGTTTTTT	CASSLTWDRDGEKLFF
NA	TRBV19	NA	TRBJ2-1	TGTGCCAGTAGTATAGCAGGGACCAAGGGAGGTAAGGTGTTAGACTCCTACAATGAGCAGTTCTTC	CASSIAGTKGGKVLDSYNEQFF
NA	TRBV9	NA	TRBJ1-3	TGTGCCAGCAGCGCGGGAGGACGGGCGTACTCTGGAAACACCATATATTTT	CASSAGGRAYSGNTIYF
NA	TRBV9	NA	TRBJ2-5	TGTGCCAGCAGTCATACAGGGTATAGAGAGACCCAGTACTTC	CASSHTGYRETQYF
NA	TRBV7-2	NA	TRBJ2-5	TGTGCCAGCAGCTTGGTCCCCAGGGGTTCTTGGGAGACCCAGTACTTC	CASSLVPRGSWETQYF
TRBD1	TRBV27	NA	TRBJ1-2	TGTGCCAGCAGTTTATCGTGGGGACAGGGGCGGGGCTATGGCTACACCTTC	CASSLSWGQGRGYGYTF
TRBD2	TRBV7-9	NA	TRBJ2-3	TGTTCCAGCAGCTTAACGGGGCTAGCGGGAGGGACAGATACGCAGTATTTT	CSSSLTGLAGGTDTQYF
TRBD1	TRBV7-9	NA	TRBJ2-7	TGTGCCAGCAGCCCAACCGGGACAGGGCACTACGAGCAGTACTTC	CASSPTGTGHYEQYF
TRBD2	TRBV9	NA	TRBJ2-1	TGTGCCAGCAGCGTAACAGGTCTAGCGGATTACAATGAGCAGTTCTTC	CASSVTGLADYNEQFF
NA	TRBV7-9	NA	TRBJ2-5	TGTGCCAGCAGCTTAGATGCAGGAGGAGAGACCCAGTACTTC	CASSLDAGGETQYF
TRBD2	TRBV30	NA	TRBJ2-1	TGTGCCTGGAGTGTACATGTCGGAGCGGGGATCAATGAGCAGTTCTTC	CAWSVHVGAGINEQFF
NA	TRBV7-2	NA	TRBJ2-5	TGTGCCAGCAGCTTCCGAGAGACCCAGTACTTC	CASSFRETQYF
TRBD2	TRBV19	NA	TRBJ2-1	TGTGCCAGTAGTTCGGGACTAGCGGCATACAATGAGCAGTTCTTC	CASSSGLAAYNEQFF
TRBD1	TRBV29-1	NA	TRBJ2-7	TGCAGCGTTGAAGACGGGACAGGGAGGGAGCAGTACTTC	CSVEDGTGREQYF
NA	TRBV15	NA	TRBJ1-4	TGTGCCACCAGCAGAGTTCCCGAGCCTAATGAAAAACTGTTTTTT	CATSRVPEPNEKLFF
NA	TRBV6-1	NA	TRBJ2-2	TGTGCCAGCATCCTCGGTCCGAACACCGGGGAGCTGTTTTTT	CASILGPNTGELFF
TRBD1	TRBV7-2	NA	TRBJ1-2	TGTGCCAGCAGCATCCGGGACAGGGCTGGCTACACCTTC	CASSIRDRAGYTF
TRBD1	TRBV29-1	once	TRBJ1-1	TGCAGCGTTGGGACAGGGAACACTGAAGCTTTCTTT	CSVGTGNTEAFF
NA	TRBV1	NA	TRBJ2-7	TGCACCAGCAACCCGGTCCACGAGCAGTACTTC	CTSNPVHEQYF
NA	TRBV12-5	NA	TRBJ2-5	TGTGCGACAGAACTCGAACAGCAAGAGACCCAGTACTTC	CATELEQQETQYF
TRBD1	TRBV6-1	NA	TRBJ1-6	TGTGCCAGCAGTGAATCACGGACAGGGCACTCACCCCTCCACTTT	CASSESRTGHSPLHF
NA	TRBV27	NA	TRBJ2-1	TGTGCCAGCAGTCCCGGACTCTCTTCCTACAATGAGCAGTTCTTC	CASSPGLSSYNEQFF
TRBD2	TRBV28	NA	TRBJ2-7	TGTGCCAGCAGCCCCCAAGGAGCGGGAGGCGAGCAGTACTTC	CASSPQGAGGEQYF
TRBD1	TRBV28	NA	TRBJ2-7	TGTGCCAGCAGTTTCTCCTCAACCGGGACAGACACCTCCTACGAGCAGTACTTC	CASSFSSTGTDTSYEQYF
TRBD2	TRBV7-2	NA	TRBJ2-1	TGTGCCAGCAGCCTGCTGACTAGCGGAACGGCCTCCTACAATGAGCAGTTCTTC	CASSLLTSGTASYNEQFF
NA	TRBV18	NA	TRBJ1-5	TGTGCCAGCTCACCCCCTCTTTCGGGGGGCAATCAGCCCCAGCATTTT	CASSPPLSGGNQPQHF
TRBD1	TRBV7-9	NA	TRBJ2-7	TGTGCCAGCAGCCTCCCAGGGGGCACCTACGAGCAGTACTTC	CASSLPGGTYEQYF
NA	TRBV7-2	NA	TRBJ1-4	TGTGCCAGCAGCGCAAAAAGGGGCGCTGCAACTAATGAAAAACTGTTTTTT	CASSAKRGAATNEKLFF
TRBD1	TRBV5-1	few	TRBJ2-2	TGCGCCAGCAGAATCGGGACAGGGGAAACCGGGGAGCTGTTTTTT	CASRIGTGETGELFF
NA	TRBV2	NA	TRBJ2-5	TGTGCCAGCAGTGAAGCTACAACAGTTCAAGAGACCCAGTACTTC	CASSEATTVQETQYF
TRBD1	TRBV7-9	NA	TRBJ1-2	TGTGCCAGCAGCTTAGAGGAAAAGGACAGGGGCTATGGCTACACCTTC	CASSLEEKDRGYGYTF
NA	TRBV7-2	NA	TRBJ2-3	TGTGCCAGCAGCGCCACATACACAGATACGCAGTATTTT	CASSATYTDTQYF
TRBD2	TRBV11-2	NA	TRBJ2-1	TGTGCCAGCAGCCACCGGGAGGTCTCCTACAATGAGCAGTTCTTC	CASSHREVSYNEQFF
TRBD2	TRBV7-2	NA	TRBJ2-3	TGTGCCAGCAGCCCAGGTTCGCTAGCGGGGGTGGTGGATACGCAGTATTTT	CASSPGSLAGVVDTQYF
TRBD1	TRBV6-5	NA	TRBJ2-7	TGTGCCAGCATGAGACAGGGAGACGACGAGCAGTACTTC	CASMRQGDDEQYF
NA	TRBV5-6	NA	TRBJ2-3	TGTGCCAGCAGCGTGGCCCCTGGGACTCAGAGCCCCGACCTTACGCAGTATTTT	CASSVAPGTQSPDLTQYF
NA	TRBV2	NA	TRBJ2-1	TGTGCCAGCAGTCTTAGTGGCAATGAGCAGTTCTTC	CASSLSGNEQFF
TRBD2	TRBV7-9	NA	TRBJ2-7	TGTGCCAGCAGCTTAGTGGCTAGCGGGAGCCTCAACGAGCAGTACTTC	CASSLVASGSLNEQYF
NA	TRBV4-3	NA	TRBJ2-1	TGCGCCAGCAGCCAAGATTTAAACAGTATAAGCGGTGAGCAGTTCTTC	CASSQDLNSISGEQFF
TRBD1	TRBV7-9	NA	TRBJ1-4	TGTTCCAGCAGCCAAGACAGGGTCGCAGGTGCAACTAATGAAAAACTGTTTTTT	CSSSQDRVAGATNEKLFF